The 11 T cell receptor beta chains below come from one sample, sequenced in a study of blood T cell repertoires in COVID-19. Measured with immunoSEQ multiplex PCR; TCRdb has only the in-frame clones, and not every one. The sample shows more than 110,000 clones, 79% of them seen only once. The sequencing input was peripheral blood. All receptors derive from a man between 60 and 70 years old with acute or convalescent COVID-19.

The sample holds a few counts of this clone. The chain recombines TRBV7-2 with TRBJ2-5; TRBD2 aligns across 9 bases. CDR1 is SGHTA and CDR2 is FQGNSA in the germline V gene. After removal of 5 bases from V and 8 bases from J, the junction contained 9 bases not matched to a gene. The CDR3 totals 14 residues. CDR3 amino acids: CASSPTGTSTTQYF. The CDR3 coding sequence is TGTGCCAGCAGCCCGACGGGGACTAGCACAACCCAGTACTTC.

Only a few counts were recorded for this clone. CDR3 in amino acids: CASSVGTVGGNEQFF. The CDR3, as DNA: TGTGCCAGCAGCGTAGGGACAGTCGGGGGGAATGAGCAGTTCTTC. The gene calls are TRBV9 and TRBJ2-1, with D possibly matching TRBD2 (7 bases). The CDR3 sequence is 15 residues long. V was pared by 0 bases and J by 7 bases, with 14 bases between. CDR1 SGDLS and CDR2 YYNGEE come from the germline V gene.

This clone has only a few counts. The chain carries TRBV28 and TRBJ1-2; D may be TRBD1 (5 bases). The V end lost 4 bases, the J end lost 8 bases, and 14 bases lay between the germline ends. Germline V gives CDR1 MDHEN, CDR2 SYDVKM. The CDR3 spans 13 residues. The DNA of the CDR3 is TGTGCCAGCAGTTGGAGGAGGGGAAGGGGCTACACCTTC. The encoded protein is CASSWRRGRGYTF.

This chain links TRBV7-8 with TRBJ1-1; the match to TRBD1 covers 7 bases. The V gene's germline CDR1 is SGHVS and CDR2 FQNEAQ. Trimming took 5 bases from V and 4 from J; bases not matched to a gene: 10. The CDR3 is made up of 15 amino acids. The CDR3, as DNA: TGTGCCAGCAGCCCATACAGGGGCGCCGGCACTGAAGCTTTCTTT. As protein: CASSPYRGAGTEAFF. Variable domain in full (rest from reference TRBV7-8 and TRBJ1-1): GAGVSQSPRYKVAKRGQDVALRCDPISGHVSLFWYQQALGQGPEFLTYFQNEAQLDKSGLPSDRFFAERPEGSVSTLKIQRTQQEDSAVYLCASSPYRGAGTEAFFGQGTRLTVV.

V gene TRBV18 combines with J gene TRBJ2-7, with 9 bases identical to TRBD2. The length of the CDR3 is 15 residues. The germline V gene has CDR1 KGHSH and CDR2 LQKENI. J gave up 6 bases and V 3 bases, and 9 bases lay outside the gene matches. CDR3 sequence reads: CASSPPGTSFSEQYF. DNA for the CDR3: TGTGCCAGCTCACCGCCCGGGACTAGCTTCTCCGAGCAGTACTTC.

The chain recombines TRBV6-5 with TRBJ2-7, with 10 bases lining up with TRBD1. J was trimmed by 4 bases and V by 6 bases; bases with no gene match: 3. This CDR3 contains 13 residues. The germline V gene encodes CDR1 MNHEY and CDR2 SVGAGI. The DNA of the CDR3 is TGTGCCAGCAGAGGACAGGGGGATTACGAGCAGTACTTC. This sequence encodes CASRGQGDYEQYF.

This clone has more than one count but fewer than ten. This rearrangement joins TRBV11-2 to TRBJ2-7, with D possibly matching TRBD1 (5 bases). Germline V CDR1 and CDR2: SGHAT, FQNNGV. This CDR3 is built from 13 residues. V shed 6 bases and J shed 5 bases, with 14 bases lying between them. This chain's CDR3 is CASRRQGIHEQYF. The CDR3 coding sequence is TGTGCCAGCAGGAGGCAGGGAATTCACGAGCAGTACTTC.

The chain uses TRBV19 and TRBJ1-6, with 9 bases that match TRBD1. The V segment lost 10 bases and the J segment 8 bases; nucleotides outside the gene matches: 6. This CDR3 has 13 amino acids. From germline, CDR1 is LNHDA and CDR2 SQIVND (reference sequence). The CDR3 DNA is TGTGCCACCCGCCGGACAGGGGATTCACCCCTCCACTTT. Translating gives CATRRTGDSPLHF.

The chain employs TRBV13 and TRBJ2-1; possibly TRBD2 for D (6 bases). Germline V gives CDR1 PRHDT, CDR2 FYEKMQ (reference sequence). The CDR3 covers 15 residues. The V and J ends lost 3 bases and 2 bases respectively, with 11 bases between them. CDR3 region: CASSFGREPYNEQFF. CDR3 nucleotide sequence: TGTGCCAGCAGCTTCGGGCGGGAACCCTACAATGAGCAGTTCTTC.

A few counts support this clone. CDR3 sequence reads: CASSLNAGELAFF. The DNA for the CDR3 is TGTGCCAGCAGCTTGAACGCAGGGGAGTTAGCTTTCTTT. The rearrangement links TRBV7-2 to TRBJ1-1; tentative D call: TRBD1 (6 bases). The CDR3 has 13 residues. Germline CDR1 is SGHTA and CDR2 is FQGNSA. V gave up 3 bases and J gave up 10 bases, with 15 bases separating them.

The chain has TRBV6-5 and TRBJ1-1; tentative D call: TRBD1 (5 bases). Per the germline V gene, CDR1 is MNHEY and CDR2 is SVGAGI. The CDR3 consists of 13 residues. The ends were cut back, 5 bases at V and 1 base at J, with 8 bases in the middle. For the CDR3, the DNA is TGTGCCAGCAGTCCTACAGGGAACACTGAAGCTTTCTTT. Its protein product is CASSPTGNTEAFF.